This is a list of T cell receptor beta chains from one sample in a study of blood T cell repertoires in COVID-19. The table came from immunoSEQ multiplex PCR; TCRdb's copy has only in-frame clones and leaves some out. This table holds about 160,000 clones, about nine tenths found once. The material sequenced was peripheral blood. The receptor source for this set is a man aged 18 to 29 with acute or convalescent COVID-19. CDR3s include the opening cysteine and the closing phenylalanine or tryptophan. A D gene is named only where the DNA matches it firmly. Size tells how often a clone was seen (once, few, many) or the class of an expanded clone, and some rows leave it out.

d_call j_call v_call clone_size cdr3_nt cdr3_aa
TRBD2 TRBJ2-3 TRBV3-1/TRBV3-2 . TGTGCCAGCAGCCAAGGCGGGGGGGCGATAAATACGCAGTATTTT CASSQGGGAINTQYF
. TRBJ2-3 TRBV19 . TGTGCCAGCCAGGGGGGTTCTCGGGATACGCAGTATTTT CASQGGSRDTQYF
TRBD2 TRBJ2-1 TRBV24-1 . TGTGCCACCAGTGACTCACCGCCGGGACTAGCGGGAGTGATTGGCAATGAGCAGTTCTTC CATSDSPPGLAGVIGNEQFF
TRBD2 TRBJ2-1 TRBV3-1/TRBV3-2 . TGTGCCAGCAGCCGACTAGCGGGATCTCACAATGAGCAGTTCTTC CASSRLAGSHNEQFF
. TRBJ2-2 TRBV30 . TGTGCCTGGGCAGCGAACACCGGGGAGCTGTTTTTT CAWAANTGELFF
TRBD1 TRBJ1-4 TRBV6-6 . TGTGCCAGCAGTCCCGGGACAGGGTTCGAAAAACTGTTTTTT CASSPGTGFEKLFF
. TRBJ2-7 TRBV27 once TGTGCCAGCAGTTTCGGGATCCCGTACGAGCAGTACTTC CASSFGIPYEQYF
. TRBJ1-1 TRBV29-1 . TGCAGCGTTGACGGTCTACGCGAGGCGTTGGGCACTGAAGCTTTCTTT CSVDGLREALGTEAFF
. TRBJ2-5 TRBV9 . TGTGCCAGCAGCCCTTCGGGGGAGACCCAGTACTTC CASSPSGETQYF
TRBD1 TRBJ2-7 TRBV5-1 once TGCGCCAGCAGCTTGACTACAGGGGGCGGTTACGAGCAGTACTTC CASSLTTGGGYEQYF
TRBD1 TRBJ2-7 TRBV7-8 . TGTGCCAGCAGCTTAATCACAGGGGTCTCTAGCTCCTACGAGCAGTACTTC CASSLITGVSSSYEQYF
. TRBJ2-5 TRBV7-8 . TGTGCCAGCAGCTTAGCTAGATACCAAGAGACCCAGTACTTC CASSLARYQETQYF
TRBD2 TRBJ2-2 TRBV9 . TGTGCCAGCAGCCCGTTAGCGGGAATAAACACCGGGGAGCTGTTTTTT CASSPLAGINTGELFF
. TRBJ1-5 TRBV5-6 . TGTGCCAGCAGCCGACTAACAGGGATAAGCAATCAGCCCCAGCATTTT CASSRLTGISNQPQHF
TRBD1 TRBJ2-7 TRBV11-2 . TGTGCCAGCAGCCTTACCGGGACAGCTGCAAAAAACGAGCAGTACTTC CASSLTGTAAKNEQYF
. TRBJ1-1 TRBV10-2 once TGCGCCAGCAGTGGTCCGGGGAGGGGTGCTTTCTTT CASSGPGRGAFF
. TRBJ2-1 TRBV29-1 . TGCAGCGTTGATCGAGGGTTCGGTGAGCAGTTCTTC CSVDRGFGEQFF
. TRBJ1-2 TRBV2 . TGTGCCAGCAGCCTAAAGGGGGAATCCGGCTACACCTTC CASSLKGESGYTF
. TRBJ1-1 TRBV5-1 . TGCGCCAGCAGCCAGGGAAGCGCTGAAGCTTTCTTT CASSQGSAEAFF
TRBD2 TRBJ2-1 TRBV7-9 . TGTGCCAGCACCAAGAAGCGGGAGTCGAGGAATGAGCAGTTCTTC CASTKKRESRNEQFF
. TRBJ2-3 TRBV5-1 once TGCGCCAGCAGCCTGACAGGCGCCAGCACAGATACGCAGTATTTT CASSLTGASTDTQYF
TRBD1 TRBJ1-4 TRBV5-6 . TGTGCCAGCAGCTCGGGACAGAGTAATGAAAAACTGTTTTTT CASSSGQSNEKLFF
. TRBJ1-1 TRBV18 . TGTGCCAGCTCACGTACAGGGAATTTTGACACTGAAGCTTTCTTT CASSRTGNFDTEAFF
TRBD1 TRBJ1-2 TRBV20-1 . TGCAGGGCCGGGACAGGGGTTGGCTACACCTTC CRAGTGVGYTF
. TRBJ1-2 TRBV12-3/TRBV12-4 . TGTGCCAGCAGTCTTAGGGGTACTTATGGCTACACCTTC CASSLRGTYGYTF
TRBD1 TRBJ1-4 TRBV18 . TGTGCCAGCTCACGAAACAGGGGTGGGAGCGAAAAACTGTTTTTT CASSRNRGGSEKLFF
TRBD2 TRBJ2-3 TRBV7-8 . TGTGCCAGCAGCTCCCCTCTCGACTCTCTAGCGGGGGGGTTTTCTTTCACAGATACGCAGTATTTT CASSSPLDSLAGGFSFTDTQYF
. TRBJ1-5 TRBV5-1 . TGCGCCAGCAGCTTGGTAGGAGGGGTTGGTCAGCCCCAGCATTTT CASSLVGGVGQPQHF
. TRBJ1-2 TRBV19 . TGTGCCAGTAGTGTACTAGAGAACTATGGCTACACCTTC CASSVLENYGYTF
. TRBJ2-2 TRBV4-1 . TGCGCCAGCACCCCGAGATTAGTGAATACGAACACCGGGGAGCTGTTTTTT CASTPRLVNTNTGELFF
TRBD1 TRBJ2-1 TRBV18 . TGTGCCAGCTCACCCGGGACAGGGGGCCCCTCTATAAGTTCATACAATGAGCAGTTCTTC CASSPGTGGPSISSYNEQFF
. TRBJ1-1 TRBV30 . TGTGCCTGGTTGGTGGGAGGGGATGAAGCTTTCTTT CAWLVGGDEAFF
TRBD1 TRBJ1-2 TRBV6-6 . TGTGCCAGTTTTACAGGGGCCCCTAACTATGGCTACACCTTC CASFTGAPNYGYTF
. TRBJ1-2 TRBV14 once TGTGCCAGCAGCCCGAGAGGACTGACAGGAACCTATGGCTACACCTTC CASSPRGLTGTYGYTF
TRBD1 TRBJ2-2 TRBV24-1 . TGTGCCACCACTAGGGGACAGGGTACCGGGGAGCTGTTTTTT CATTRGQGTGELFF
. TRBJ1-5 TRBV19 . TGTGCCAGTAGTTCGGGTTATCAGCCCCAGCATTTT CASSSGYQPQHF
. TRBJ1-6 TRBV6-5 . TGTGCCAGCAGTCCCTTGACAGGTTCATATTCACCCCTCCACTTT CASSPLTGSYSPLHF
TRBD1 TRBJ2-2 TRBV9 . TGTGCCAGCAGCGAAATTCAGGGGGATTTGGGAATTGTGAACACCGGGGAGCTGTTTTTT CASSEIQGDLGIVNTGELFF
. TRBJ1-6 TRBV19 . TGTGCCAGTCGAGTATGGGGGGGGAATTCACCCCTCCACTTT CASRVWGGNSPLHF
. TRBJ2-3 TRBV5-6 . TGTGCCAGCAGCTTGGGTACCGGGAGTAGGGCAGATACGCAGTATTTT CASSLGTGSRADTQYF
. TRBJ1-1 TRBV7-6 . TGTGCCAGCAGCTTACCCCGGGAGGGGGGCAGGCATGGTGAAGCTTTCTTT CASSLPREGGRHGEAFF
TRBD1 TRBJ2-5 TRBV5-4 . TGTGCCAGCAGCTTGGTGGCCAGGGGGCAAGAGACCCAGTACTTC CASSLVARGQETQYF
TRBD1 TRBJ1-2 TRBV6-5 . TGTGCCAGCAGTTCCTCCGGGACAGTCTATGGCTACACCTTC CASSSSGTVYGYTF
TRBD1 TRBJ2-1 TRBV3-1/TRBV3-2 . TGTGCCAGCAGCCCGGGACAGGGCCGGGGAAATGAGCAGTTCTTC CASSPGQGRGNEQFF
TRBD1 TRBJ1-2 TRBV30 . TGTGCCTGGACACTAACAGGGGCTAACTATGGCTACACCTTC CAWTLTGANYGYTF
TRBD2 TRBJ2-1 TRBV29-1 . TGCAGCGTTGAAGGCTTCCCGGGACTAGCGGGAGTGGACAATGAGCAGTTCTTC CSVEGFPGLAGVDNEQFF
TRBD1 TRBJ1-1 TRBV29-1 . TGCAGCGTCGAAACAGGGGGCGGGGGCACTGAAGCTTTCTTT CSVETGGGGTEAFF
. TRBJ2-1 TRBV5-1 . TGCGCCAGCAGTAGTGGCGACTACTCCTACAATGAGCAGTTCTTC CASSSGDYSYNEQFF
TRBD1 TRBJ2-3 TRBV24-1 once TGTGCCACCAGTGACACCGGGACAGGGTTCACAGATACGCAGTATTTT CATSDTGTGFTDTQYF
. TRBJ1-1 TRBV5-1 . TGCGCCAGCAGCTTTGACACGAACACTGAAGCTTTCTTT CASSFDTNTEAFF
TRBD2 TRBJ2-2 TRBV5-1 . TGCGCCAGCAGCTTGCTAGTGTCGACTAGCGGGAACACCGGGGAGCTGTTTTTT CASSLLVSTSGNTGELFF
TRBD2 TRBJ2-5 TRBV3-1/TRBV3-2 once TGTGCCAGCAGCCAAGCGGGGGGGCGGAACCAGAAAGAGACCCAGTACTTC CASSQAGGRNQKETQYF
TRBD1 TRBJ2-1 TRBV10-3 . TGTGCCATCAGTTGGACAGGGGATGAGCAGTTCTTC CAISWTGDEQFF
. TRBJ2-7 TRBV7-8 . TGTGCCAGCAGCTTCCCCGGGACTCTCTCCTACGAGCAGTACTTC CASSFPGTLSYEQYF
TRBD1 TRBJ1-6 TRBV5-1 . TGCGCCAGCAGGGCTGGGACAGGGCATAATTCACCCCTCCACTTT CASRAGTGHNSPLHF